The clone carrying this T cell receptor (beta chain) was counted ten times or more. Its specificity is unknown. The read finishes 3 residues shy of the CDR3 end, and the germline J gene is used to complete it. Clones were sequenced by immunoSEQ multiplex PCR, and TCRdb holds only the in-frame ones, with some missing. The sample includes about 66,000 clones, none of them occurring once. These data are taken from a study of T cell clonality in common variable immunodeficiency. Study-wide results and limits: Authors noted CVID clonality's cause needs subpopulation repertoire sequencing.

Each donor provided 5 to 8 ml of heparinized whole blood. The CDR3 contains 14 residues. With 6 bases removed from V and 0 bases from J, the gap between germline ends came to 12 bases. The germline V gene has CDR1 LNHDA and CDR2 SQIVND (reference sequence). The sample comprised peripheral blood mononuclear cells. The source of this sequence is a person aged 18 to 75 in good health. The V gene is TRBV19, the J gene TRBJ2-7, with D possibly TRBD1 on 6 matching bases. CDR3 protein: CASSWDTYSYEQYF. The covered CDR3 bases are TGTGCCAGTAGCTGGGACACTTACTCCTACGAG.